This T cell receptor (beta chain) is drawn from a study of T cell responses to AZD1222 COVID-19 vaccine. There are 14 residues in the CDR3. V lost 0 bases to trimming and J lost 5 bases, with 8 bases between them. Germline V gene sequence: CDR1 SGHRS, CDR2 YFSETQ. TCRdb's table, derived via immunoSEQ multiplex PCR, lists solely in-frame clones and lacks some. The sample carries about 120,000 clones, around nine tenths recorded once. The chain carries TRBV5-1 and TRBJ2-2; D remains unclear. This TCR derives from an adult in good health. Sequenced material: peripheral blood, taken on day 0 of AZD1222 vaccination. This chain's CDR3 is CASSLVRATGELFF. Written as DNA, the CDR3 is TGCGCCAGCAGCTTGGTTAGGGCGACCGGGGAGCTGTTTTTT.